This T cell receptor beta chain derives from a study of beta chain features in type 1 diabetes. Study-level information: There were approximately 100,000,000 sorted cells examined across all samples.

Study conclusions and caveats: Shorter TCRB CDR3s, moderately but significantly so, marked every one of the four CD4+ subsets in Type 1 diabetes patients.

Expressed TCRB transcripts were sequenced after all isolated RNA was converted to cDNA. Assay: immunoSEQ multiplex PCR; the TCRdb copy retains only in-frame clones and omits some. The table lists about 150,000 clones, roughly 8% of them singletons. Trimming cost V 4 bases and J 4 bases; bases outside gene matches: 0. The CDR3 is 14 residues long. Germline CDR1 SGHNT, CDR2 YYREEE (reference sequence). This clone was observed a few times. Its antigen remains unknown. The V gene is TRBV5-4, the J gene TRBJ2-3, with TRBD2 matching over 13 bases. Sequencing was performed on central memory CD4+ T cells from blood. This sequence was found in a man aged 18 to 30 in good health. CDR3 sequence (DNA): TGTGCCAGCAGCGGACTAGCGGGAGCAGATACGCAGTATTTT. It encodes CASSGLAGADTQYF.